These T cell receptor beta chains were read from a single sample in a study of Ad26.COV2.S vaccination and SARS-CoV-2 variants. Generated by immunoSEQ multiplex PCR, the TCRdb table keeps only in-frame clones and is missing some. The sample lists 250,000 or so clones, around 88% occurring once. Sequences were derived from peripheral blood, sampled in a trial of Ad26.COV2.S vaccine versus placebo. Source of these receptors: a person between 18 and 65 years old who received the Ad26.COV2.S COVID-19 vaccine or a placebo. Each CDR3 is given with its conserved first and last residue. D genes are given only for firm matches. Size tells how often a clone was seen (once, few, many) or the class of an expanded clone, and some rows leave it out.

V	size	J	D	length	CDR3	DNA
TRBV10-3	.	TRBJ1-3	TRBD1	16	CAISSGQGVSGNTIYF	TGTGCCATCAGCTCGGGACAGGGAGTAAGTGGAAACACCATATATTTT
TRBV6-5	.	TRBJ1-1	TRBD1	16	CASSYAHTGGVTEAFF	TGTGCCAGCAGTTACGCCCATACAGGGGGGGTCACTGAAGCTTTCTTT
TRBV27	.	TRBJ1-2	TRBD1	15	CASSRGTGANYGYTF	TGTGCCAGCAGCCGAGGGACAGGAGCTAACTATGGCTACACCTTC
TRBV5-3	.	TRBJ2-1	TRBD2	17	CARSLAKEREWGNEQFF	TGTGCCAGAAGCTTGGCTAAGGAGCGGGAGTGGGGCAATGAGCAGTTCTTC
TRBV19	once	TRBJ2-4	TRBD2	19	CASSIDPMGLAGDKNIQYF	TGTGCCAGTAGTATAGATCCCATGGGACTAGCGGGGGACAAAAACATTCAGTACTTC
TRBV3-1/TRBV3-2	.	TRBJ2-7	.	13	CASSQVPNYEQYF	TGTGCCAGCAGCCAAGTCCCAAACTACGAGCAGTACTTC
TRBV10-2	.	TRBJ2-3	TRBD2	16	CASRGRLAGGPNTQYF	TGCGCCAGCAGGGGCCGACTAGCGGGGGGGCCAAATACGCAGTATTTT
TRBV4-3	.	TRBJ1-5	.	16	CASSQEVDSVNQPQHF	TGCGCCAGCAGCCAAGAGGTGGACAGTGTCAATCAGCCCCAGCATTTT
TRBV19	.	TRBJ1-2	.	15	CASSMGPTRISGYTF	TGTGCCAGTAGTATGGGACCGACAAGAATAAGCGGCTACACCTTC
TRBV7-9	.	TRBJ2-5	TRBD2	15	CASSFPSGRKETQYF	TGTGCCAGCAGCTTTCCTAGCGGGAGAAAAGAGACCCAGTACTTC
TRBV6-1	.	TRBJ2-3	.	12	CASSELGGTQYF	TGTGCCAGCAGTGAATTAGGCGGTACGCAGTATTTT
TRBV28	.	TRBJ1-4	TRBD1	17	CASSSQEAGRGNEKLFF	TGTGCCAGCAGTTCCCAGGAAGCAGGCAGGGGGAATGAAAAACTGTTTTTT
TRBV30	.	TRBJ2-2	.	13	CAWNRLHGEELFF	TGTGCCTGGAACAGACTGCATGGGGAGGAGCTGTTTTTT
TRBV7-2	.	TRBJ2-2	TRBD2	16	CASSSRLAGGPGELFF	TGTGCCAGCAGCTCACGACTAGCGGGGGGCCCCGGGGAGCTGTTTTTT
TRBV11-2	once	TRBJ2-4	.	17	CASSLGGGLALKNIQYF	TGTGCCAGCAGCTTAGGTGGGGGACTGGCCCTCAAAAACATTCAGTACTTC
TRBV7-9	.	TRBJ2-5	.	16	CASSLVLSQGVETQYF	TGTGCCAGCAGCTTAGTTTTGTCGCAGGGTGTGGAGACCCAGTACTTC
TRBV5-1	.	TRBJ2-2	.	16	CASSLARGGNTGELFF	TGCGCCAGCAGCTTGGCCCGAGGTGGGAACACCGGGGAGCTGTTTTTT
TRBV10-3	.	TRBJ2-2	TRBD2	15	CAISPGLAGTGELFF	TGTGCCATCAGCCCGGGACTAGCGGGGACCGGGGAGCTGTTTTTT
TRBV4-2	.	TRBJ2-7	.	15	CASSQESSSYYEQYF	TGTGCCAGCAGCCAAGAATCTTCTAGTTATTACGAGCAGTACTTC
TRBV6-2/TRBV6-3	.	TRBJ2-3	TRBD2	18	CASSYTRLAGGYTDTQYF	TGTGCCAGCAGTTACACACGACTAGCGGGGGGCTACACAGATACGCAGTATTTT
TRBV10-3	.	TRBJ2-3	TRBD1	15	CAISRTGANTDTQYF	TGTGCCATCAGTAGGACAGGGGCAAACACAGATACGCAGTATTTT
TRBV6-1	.	TRBJ1-2	.	12	CASSDRNYGYTF	TGTGCCAGCAGTGATAGAAACTATGGCTACACCTTC
TRBV5-4	once	TRBJ1-1	.	15	CASSSVTGPNTEAFF	TGTGCCAGCAGCTCGGTCACAGGGCCGAACACTGAAGCTTTCTTT
TRBV19	once	TRBJ2-2	TRBD1	14	CASSRQGGTGELFF	TGTGCCAGTAGTCGACAGGGGGGGACCGGGGAGCTGTTTTTT
TRBV20-1	.	TRBJ1-5	.	12	CSASDGNQPQHF	TGCAGTGCTAGTGACGGAAATCAGCCCCAGCATTTT
TRBV6-2/TRBV6-3	.	TRBJ2-7	.	14	CASSWGTGSHEQYF	TGTGCCAGCAGTTGGGGTACAGGGTCCCACGAGCAGTACTTC
TRBV19	.	TRBJ2-3	TRBD2	15	CASSMSSGGGNTQYF	TGTGCCAGTAGTATGTCAAGCGGGGGAGGGAATACGCAGTATTTT
TRBV5-4	.	TRBJ1-4	.	15	CASSLKRGTNEKLFF	TGTGCCAGCAGCTTGAAGCGGGGAACTAATGAAAAACTGTTTTTT
TRBV7-9	.	TRBJ1-1	.	15	CASSPGPAQNTEAFF	TGTGCCAGCAGCCCTGGACCGGCGCAAAACACTGAAGCTTTCTTT
TRBV7-2	.	TRBJ2-5	TRBD2	13	CASSLGGKETQYF	TGTGCCAGCAGCTTGGGAGGGAAAGAGACCCAGTACTTC
TRBV6-5	few	TRBJ1-5	.	13	CASSANHNQPQHF	TGTGCCAGCAGCGCGAATCATAATCAGCCCCAGCATTTT
TRBV19	.	TRBJ1-2	.	14	CATQSPGQRYGYTF	TGTGCCACCCAGTCCCCAGGACAGCGTTATGGCTACACCTTC
TRBV7-9	.	TRBJ1-1	.	14	CASSLDQAQGQAFF	TGTGCCAGCAGCTTAGATCAAGCGCAGGGACAAGCTTTCTTT